The sequence of this T cell receptor beta chain was determined in a study of T cells in Graves' hyperthyroidism and ophthalmopathy. Looking at the study overall: Peripheral blood specimens were obtained at initial diagnosis, prior to any treatment.

Investigators excluded patients with uncontrolled infection, other autoimmune disease, pregnancy or lactation. The CDR3 extends over 17 amino acids. Germline V gives CDR1 DFQATT, CDR2 SNEGSKA (reference sequence). The V and J ends lost 6 bases and 0 bases, in that order; junction bases with no gene match: 14. General study findings and limits: Most clonotypes that expanded in the thyroid above 0.001 also showed up in blood.

TCR beta CDR3 sequences were amplified from RNA transcripts. HTBI primers drove first-round RT-PCR of the TCR CDR3. TCRdb processed the multiplex PCR reads anew with MiXCR; each CDR3 protein has one entry. The sample gives 300,000 to 350,000 distinct CDR3 sequences, around a sixth of which show up once; 45% to 50% is in the top ten. Notes on this clonotype: The antigen remains undetermined.

The receptor's source is a woman between 50 and 59 years old with Graves' hyperthyroidism. Material for sequencing was blood. The chain uses TRBV20-1 and TRBJ2-3; TRBD2 aligns across 8 bases. DNA of the CDR3: TGCAGTGCCCGGGGGGGGGGAAAACGTACTAGCACAGATACGCAGTATTTT. It is translated as CSARGGGKRTSTDTQYF.